The 9 T cell receptor beta chains in this list originate from one sample, sequenced in a study of cytomegalovirus exposure and HLA in healthy donors. PCR used 60 Vbeta primers and 13 Jbeta primers. Assay used: immunoSEQ multiplex PCR; TCRdb lists only in-frame clones, some missing. In total, the table holds under 200,000 clones. The sample consisted of PBMCs. The receptors here all came from a man aged 30 to 45 in good health and CMV-seronegative.

The chain couples TRBV15 to TRBJ2-7; a possible D gene is TRBD2 (6 bases). In germline, CDR1 is LNHNV, CDR2 YYDKDF (reference sequence). The V and J ends lost 0 bases and 12 bases respectively, with 18 bases between them. This CDR3 has 14 amino acids. CDR3 amino acids: CATSRDLRSGTLYF. The CDR3, as DNA: TGTGCCACCAGCAGAGATTTAAGATCCGGGACTTTGTACTTC. The whole variable domain, filled in from reference TRBV15 and TRBJ2-7, reads DAMVIQNPRYQVTQFGKPVTLSCSQTLNHNVMYWYQQKSSQAPKLLFHYYDKDFNNEADTPDNFQSRRPNTSFCFLDIRSPGLGDTAMYLCATSRDLRSGTLYFGPGTRLTVT.

About this clone itself: The sample contains more than one DNA sequence encoding this CDR3. This chain joins TRBV27 and TRBJ2-7; D remains ambiguous. Trimming shortened V by 4 bases and J by 4 bases, and 5 bases separated the two germline ends. CDR1 is MNHEY and CDR2 is SMNVEV in the germline V gene (reference sequence). This CDR3 region has 11 residues. Written as DNA, the CDR3 is TGTGCCAGCAGTTCCGGGTACGAGCAGTACTTC. Encoded protein: CASSSGYEQYF.

CDR3: CASSFDRVSDTQYF. For the CDR3, the DNA is TGTGCCAGCAGCTTCGACAGGGTTTCAGATACGCAGTATTTT. The chain is built from TRBV5-4 and TRBJ2-3, with 7 positions matching TRBD1. This CDR3 region has 14 residues. Germline CDR1 SGHNT, CDR2 YYREEE (reference sequence). V lost 2 bases, J lost 4 bases, and 4 bases stayed unmatched.

The chain links TRBV4-2 to TRBJ1-2; maybe TRBD1 (6 bases). This CDR3 contains 15 residues. Germline V gives CDR1 LGHNA, CDR2 YNFKEQ. Trimming removed 2 bases from V and 7 bases from J, with 17 bases in between. CDR3 sequence (DNA): TGTGCCAGCAGCCAACTTAACAGGGTCAATGTTGGCTACACCTTC. Translating gives CASSQLNRVNVGYTF.

The rearrangement links TRBV4-1 to TRBJ1-2, with a weak D call TRBD1 (6 bases). The germline V and J ends were trimmed by 0 bases and 2 bases, with 10 bases remaining between them. The CDR3 sequence is 15 residues long. Germline lookup yields CDR1 MGHRA and CDR2 YSYEKL. DNA of the CDR3: TGCGCCAGCAGCCAAGATCGGGGACAAAACTATGGCTACACCTTC. Its translation: CASSQDRGQNYGYTF.

The V call is TRBV6-5, the J call TRBJ2-5; 8 nucleotides align to TRBD2. This CDR3 has 14 amino acids. With V trimmed by 5 bases and J by 5 bases, 7 bases remained unmatched. In germline, CDR1 is MNHEY, CDR2 SVGAGI. CDR3 DNA sequence: TGTGCCAGCAGTCACCGGGGGGGTGGGGAGACCCAGTACTTC. Protein product: CASSHRGGGETQYF.

The chain employs TRBV30 and TRBJ2-7, with 11 bases aligning to TRBD2. Germline V gene data show CDR1 as GTSNPN and CDR2 as SVGIG (reference sequence). The CDR3 length is 15 residues. The trim removed 1 base at V and 4 bases at J, leaving 6 bases unmatched. CDR3 coding DNA: TGTGCCTGGAGTGGGCATAGCGGGGGGGCATACGAGCAGTACTTC. It is translated as CAWSGHSGGAYEQYF.

V and J are TRBV10-2 and TRBJ2-5, with 8 bases that match TRBD1. The V segment lost 4 bases and the J segment 5 bases; nucleotides outside the gene matches: 6. Germline lookup yields CDR1 WSHSY and CDR2 SAAADI. The CDR3 runs 14 residues. Written as DNA, the CDR3 is TGCGCCAGCAGTGGGACAGGGTCGTGGGAGACCCAGTACTTC. Protein: CASSGTGSWETQYF.

The rearrangement joins TRBV5-4 to TRBJ2-5, with D perhaps TRBD1 (7 bases). The CDR3 is 15 amino acids. Trimming cost V 4 bases and J 5 bases, with 18 bases left between them. Germline assignment: CDR1 SGHNT and CDR2 YYREEE (reference sequence). The CDR3: CASSDWRQGGETQYF. CDR3 nucleotides: TGTGCCAGCAGCGACTGGCGACAGGGAGGTGAGACCCAGTACTTC.